This T cell receptor beta chain was profiled in a study of shared clonotypes between healthy human individuals. Study as a whole: Each donor contributed plates that comprised three CD4 naive, three CD4 memory, two CD8 naive and one CD8 memory.

Template for every sorted-subset replicate PCR totaled 200 to 250 ng DNA, tens of thousands of T cell genomes. Some clones are missing from TCRdb's copy, which holds only in-frame ones; the method was immunoSEQ multiplex PCR. The sample includes 1,500,000 or so clones, about 98.5% of them seen just once. Sequenced sample: naive CD4+ T cells sorted from blood. Described subset: CD45RA+ positively selected. This clonotype was sampled from a man in his thirties or forties in good health.

The CDR3 nucleotides read TGTGCCAGCAGACGGTTTCAGGGCCCCGGGGAGCTGTTTTTT. This gives the protein CASRRFQGPGELFF. The chain joins TRBV11-2 to TRBJ2-2, with a weak D call TRBD1 (5 bases). There are 14 residues in the CDR3. Deletions cut 6 bases from V and 6 bases from J, with 14 bases between. Germline V CDR1 and CDR2: SGHAT, FQNNGV.